This entry lists 18 T cell receptor beta chains sequenced from one sample in a study of blood T cell repertoires in COVID-19. Sequencing used immunoSEQ multiplex PCR; TCRdb keeps in-frame clones, though not all of them. The table records 250,000 or so clones, 89% of them present only once. The sequencing sample was made of peripheral blood. These receptors were taken from a woman in her thirties or forties who had recovered from COVID-19.

This clone was seen once. The chain links TRBV12-3 or TRBV12-4 to TRBJ1-5, with unresolved D. This CDR3 region has 13 residues. Trimming took off 6 bases at V and 4 bases at J, with 10 bases between the two ends. The CDR3 protein is CASSGSLNQPQHF. The CDR3 DNA is TGTGCCAGCAGCGGTAGTCTAAATCAGCCCCAGCATTTT.

This clone was recorded only once. The chain joins TRBV6-5 to TRBJ1-1; D unclear. Looked up from germline, CDR1 is MNHEY and CDR2 is SVGAGI. There are 11 residues in the CDR3. V lost 6 bases and J lost 4, with 6 bases in between. The CDR3 region is CASRSGTEAFF. CDR3 bases: TGTGCCAGCAGATCGGGCACTGAAGCTTTCTTT.

This chain's CDR3 is CSVEGGAVGYTF. CDR3 DNA: TGCAGCGTTGAGGGGGGGGCCGTGGGCTACACCTTC. The V gene is TRBV29-1, the J gene TRBJ1-2; a possible D gene is TRBD1 (6 bases). Germline values: CDR1 SQVTM, CDR2 ANQGSEA. V gave up 3 bases and J gave up 8 bases, with 13 bases separating them. CDR3 length: 12 amino acids.

The chain links TRBV5-4 to TRBJ2-1; 14 bases are a match to TRBD2. This CDR3 has 15 residues. The germline V gene encodes CDR1 SGHNT and CDR2 YYREEE (reference sequence). Germline trimming cut 3 bases from V and 10 bases from J; bases unmatched to any gene: 6. The CDR3 DNA reads TGTGCCAGCAGCTCCGGGACTAGCGGGGGTATGGAGCAGTTCTTC. Translated, it gives CASSSGTSGGMEQFF.

The chain links TRBV7-2 to TRBJ1-2, with a tentative D call TRBD1 (5 bases). The CDR3 covers 15 residues. Per germline, CDR1 SGHTA and CDR2 FQGNSA. Trimming left V 2 bases short and J 6 bases short, with 16 bases between. DNA for the CDR3: TGTGCCAGCAGCTTACGCATCCGGCAGGGTCATGGCTACACCTTC. Translated, it gives CASSLRIRQGHGYTF. Together with reference TRBV7-2 and TRBJ1-2, the CDR3 gives the full variable domain: GAGVSQSPSNKVTEKGKDVELRCDPISGHTALYWYRQSLGQGLEFLIYFQGNSAPDKSGLPSDRFSAERTGGSVSTLTIQRTQQEDSAVYLCASSLRIRQGHGYTFGSGTRLTVV.

This chain links TRBV5-4 with TRBJ2-1; 7 nucleotides align to TRBD2. Germline CDR1 reads SGHNT; CDR2 reads YYREEE (reference sequence). This CDR3 has 15 amino acids. V lost 0 bases to trimming and J lost 8 bases; unmatched junction nucleotides: 8. The CDR3 nucleotides read TGTGCCAGCAGCTTGGGGAAGCTGGGAGGGTATGAGCAGTTCTTC. Its translation is CASSLGKLGGYEQFF.

CDR3 coding DNA: TGTGCCACCAGTGATTTTTTACGGGGGAATGAGCAGTTCTTC. Its translation is CATSDFLRGNEQFF. This rearrangement joins TRBV24-1 to TRBJ2-1, with a tentative D call TRBD2 (6 bases). The V and J ends lost 1 base and 7 bases respectively, with 10 bases between them. CDR1 KGHDR and CDR2 SFDVKD come from the germline V gene. The CDR3 length is 14 residues.

V is TRBV6-5 and J is TRBJ2-5; 8 positions agree with TRBD1. The germline V gene encodes CDR1 MNHEY and CDR2 SVGAGI. The V and J ends lost 6 bases and 7 bases, in that order; junction bases with no gene match: 10. This CDR3 region has 14 residues. CDR3 in DNA: TGTGCCAGCAGACCTCAGGGGGCCCCGGGGACCCAGTACTTC. Its protein product is CASRPQGAPGTQYF.

The V gene is TRBV6-5, the J gene TRBJ1-5, with 7 positions matching TRBD1. V shed 6 bases, J shed 4 bases, and the junction held 6 bases outside the gene matches. This CDR3 has 14 amino acids. From germline, CDR1 is MNHEY and CDR2 SVGAGI. The CDR3 DNA reads TGTGCCAGCAGCGCCGAACAGGGGAATCAGCCCCAGCATTTT. Amino acid sequence: CASSAEQGNQPQHF.

This sequence joins TRBV24-1 and TRBJ2-1, with 11 positions matching TRBD2. Trimming removed 4 bases from V and 5 bases from J; junction bases left unmatched: 6. The CDR3 is made up of 16 amino acids. From germline, CDR1 is KGHDR and CDR2 SFDVKD. The CDR3 bases are TGTGCCACCAGTGACTGGACTAGCGGGTACAACAATGAGCAGTTCTTC. This translates into CATSDWTSGYNNEQFF.

The rearrangement joins TRBV10-1 to TRBJ2-5, with a possible D match to TRBD1 (6 bases). The CDR3 length is 15 residues. Germline V lookup: CDR1 WNHNN, CDR2 SYGVQD (reference sequence). Trimming removed 11 bases at V and 1 base at J, with 20 bases between. CDR3 bases: TGCGCCCGTGGTTGGGCTGGGGGCCCCCAAGAGACCCAGTACTTC. Translating it yields CARGWAGGPQETQYF.

The chain is built from TRBV7-2 and TRBJ2-5; TRBD1 is a possible D gene (5 bases). V gave up 3 bases and J gave up 2 bases, with 7 bases separating them. This CDR3 has 13 amino acids. CDR1 and CDR2 from the germline V gene are SGHTA and FQGNSA. The CDR3 loop is CASSFQGQETQYF. The CDR3 DNA reads TGTGCCAGCAGCTTTCAGGGACAAGAGACCCAGTACTTC. The whole variable domain, filled in from reference TRBV7-2 and TRBJ2-5, reads GAGVSQSPSNKVTEKGKDVELRCDPISGHTALYWYRQSLGQGLEFLIYFQGNSAPDKSGLPSDRFSAERTGGSVSTLTIQRTQQEDSAVYLCASSFQGQETQYFGPGTRLLVL.

The rearrangement links TRBV6-5 to TRBJ1-1, with D uncertain. With 8 bases removed from V and 2 bases from J, the gap between germline ends came to 3 bases. The CDR3 totals 10 residues. Germline V gene lookup returns CDR1 MNHEY and CDR2 SVGAGI. CDR3 sequence (DNA): TGTGCCAGCCGTAACACTGAAGCTTTCTTT. This codes for CASRNTEAFF.

The chain uses TRBV11-2 and TRBJ2-5, with 8 bases lining up with TRBD1. The CDR3 sequence is 13 residues long. With 4 bases clipped from V and 5 bases from J, the junction kept 3 bases outside the gene matches. Germline V CDR1 and CDR2: SGHAT, FQNNGV. CDR3: CASSWTGMETQYF. The CDR3 DNA is TGTGCCAGCAGCTGGACAGGGATGGAGACCCAGTACTTC.

The chain carries TRBV19 and TRBJ2-3; a weak D match, TRBD2 (5 bases). Per the germline V gene, CDR1 is LNHDA and CDR2 is SQIVND (reference sequence). Trimming took off 1 base at V and 4 bases at J, with 12 bases between the two ends. The CDR3 extends over 15 amino acids. The CDR3 is CASSIARGLSDTQYF. CDR3 in DNA: TGTGCCAGTAGTATAGCGAGAGGGCTTTCAGATACGCAGTATTTT.

J is TRBJ2-1 and V is TRBV11-2; maybe TRBD2 (5 bases). V was trimmed by 1 base and J by 4 bases, leaving 14 bases between them. CDR1 and CDR2 (germline): SGHAT, FQNNGV. This CDR3 has 16 residues. CDR3 nucleotide sequence: TGTGCCAGCAGCTTAGTGGCGGACTTCAGTTACAATGAGCAGTTCTTC. The encoded protein is CASSLVADFSYNEQFF.

The chain combines TRBV9 with TRBJ2-1, with D tentatively TRBD2 (6 bases). CDR1 is SGDLS, CDR2 YYNGEE, per germline. This CDR3 is 16 amino acids long. V was pared by 0 bases and J by 8 bases, with 18 bases between. CDR3 DNA: TGTGCCAGCAGCGTAGGGCTACTAGCCCTCCCCGATGAGCAGTTCTTC. It encodes CASSVGLLALPDEQFF.

The V call is TRBV9, the J call TRBJ2-1; TRBD1 agrees at 7 bases. The trim removed 0 bases at V and 4 bases at J, leaving 13 bases unmatched. CDR1 and CDR2 (germline): SGDLS, YYNGEE. The CDR3 totals 18 residues. The CDR3 region is CASSVDIGDSLIYNEQFF. As DNA, the CDR3 is TGTGCCAGCAGCGTAGATATAGGGGACAGCCTCATATACAATGAGCAGTTCTTC.